This TCR beta chain was recovered during a study of blood T cell repertoires in COVID-19. Whole-study context: Samples taken during acute and convalescent COVID-19 were collected in the United States, Italy and Spain.

This clone was observed a handful of times. Germline V gene lookup returns CDR1 SEHNR and CDR2 FQNEAQ (reference sequence). Trimming shortened V by 2 bases and J by 7 bases, and 11 bases separated the two germline ends. The CDR3 has 14 amino acids. In the authors' methods: Researchers report that nucleated cell counts were estimated from reference gene primer amplification. Some clones are missing from TCRdb's copy, which holds only in-frame ones; the method was immunoSEQ multiplex PCR. The DNA was the basis for D and trimming; V, J and clone size are from that table. The profile shows 95,000 to 150,000 clones, 82% of them singletons.

This chain links TRBV7-9 with TRBJ2-2; D call uncertain. Sequenced material: peripheral blood. The receptor was derived from a woman in her 70s with acute or convalescent COVID-19. The chain's CDR3 is CASSLLIAIGELFF. CDR3 in DNA: TGTGCCAGCAGCTTACTAATCGCCATCGGGGAGCTGTTTTTT.